These T cell receptor beta chains were read from a single sample in a study of T cells expressing NK-cell markers. From its re-call of the 5' RACE reads, TCRdb lists each CDR3 protein once, without DNA. Its table records a few hundred thousand distinct CDR3 sequences. The sample consisted of blood T cells: a sorted CD56 or NKG2C T cell subset, CD4+ or CD8+ T cells, or bulk PBMC T cells (not recorded which). Source of these receptors: a man between 18 and 29 years old in good health. The CDR3 runs from the conserved cysteine through the conserved F or W.

j_gene	v_gene	CDR3aa
TRBJ2-7	TRBV5-1	CASSLAGTGTYEQYF
TRBJ2-5	TRBV2	CASSPGGFRLETQYF
TRBJ1-5	TRBV10-3	CAISEGQGEGQPQHF
TRBJ2-1	TRBV5-1	CASSLAGLAGVASTVFNEQFF
TRBJ1-4	TRBV4-3	CASSQTGAQGEKLFF
TRBJ2-6	TRBV7-9	CASSNRDSGANVLTF
TRBJ2-7	TRBV11-2	CASSSHPLAGGENEQYF
TRBJ1-1	TRBV9	CASSVVRGTAFF
TRBJ1-1	TRBV7-9	CASSQIWGGAEAFF
TRBJ2-3	TRBV7-2	CASSALVSRTDTQYF
TRBJ2-1	TRBV19	CASSIDGYNEQFF
TRBJ2-1	TRBV7-2	CASRSSVNEQFF
TRBJ2-1	TRBV18	CASSAGTSFAQFF
TRBJ2-1	TRBV10-3	CAISGQGLNYNEQFF
TRBJ2-3	TRBV12-3/TRBV12-4	CASSSGQQTTDTQYF
TRBJ2-1	TRBV9	CASSVGEWRARSEEQLYNEQFF
TRBJ1-1	TRBV12-3/TRBV12-4	CASSNSIRAFF
TRBJ2-5	TRBV29-1	CSVESYGSGSWGETQYF
TRBJ1-5	TRBV28	CASGQNNQPQHF
TRBJ2-7	TRBV27	CASSSSSGRSYEQYF
TRBJ1-4	TRBV20-1	CSARGWEGLEKLFF